This TCR beta chain derives from a study of blood T cell repertoires in COVID-19. CDR1 is KGHSH, CDR2 LQKENI, per germline. The CDR3 is 15 residues long. Trimming shortened V by 3 bases and J by 1 base, and 10 bases separated the two germline ends. The method was immunoSEQ multiplex PCR; TCRdb's version includes in-frame clones alone and lacks a portion of them. The sample lists more than 95,000 clones, around 81% occurring once. This sequence joins TRBV18 and TRBJ2-1; D possibly corresponds to TRBD1 (5 bases). This receptor was obtained from a man older than 75 with acute or convalescent COVID-19. Sequenced: peripheral blood. The chain's CDR3 is CASSPSGFSYNEQFF. DNA of the CDR3: TGTGCCAGCTCACCGTCAGGGTTTTCCTACAATGAGCAGTTCTTC. Full variable domain (missing parts from reference TRBV18 and TRBJ2-1): NAGVMQNPRHLVRRRGQEARLRCSPMKGHSHVYWYRQLPEEGLKFMVYLQKENIIDESGMPKERFSAEFPKEGPSILRIQQVVRGDSAAYFCASSPSGFSYNEQFFGPGTRLTVL.